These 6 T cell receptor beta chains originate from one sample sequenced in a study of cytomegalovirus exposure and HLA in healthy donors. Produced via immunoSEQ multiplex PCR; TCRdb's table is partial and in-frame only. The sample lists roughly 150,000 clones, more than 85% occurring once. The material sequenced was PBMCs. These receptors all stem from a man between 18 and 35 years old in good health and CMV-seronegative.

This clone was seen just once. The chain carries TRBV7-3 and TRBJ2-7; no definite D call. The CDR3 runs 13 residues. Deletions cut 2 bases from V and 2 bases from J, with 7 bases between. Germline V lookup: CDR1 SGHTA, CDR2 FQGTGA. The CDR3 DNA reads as TGTGCCAGCAGCTTATCGAGAACCTACGAGCAGTACTTC. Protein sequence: CASSLSRTYEQYF.

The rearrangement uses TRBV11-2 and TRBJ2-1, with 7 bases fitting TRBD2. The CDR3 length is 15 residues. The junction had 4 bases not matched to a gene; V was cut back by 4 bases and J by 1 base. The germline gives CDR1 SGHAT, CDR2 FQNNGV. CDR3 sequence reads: CASSSGSGSYNEQFF. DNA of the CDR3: TGTGCCAGCAGCTCCGGTAGCGGGTCCTACAATGAGCAGTTCTTC.

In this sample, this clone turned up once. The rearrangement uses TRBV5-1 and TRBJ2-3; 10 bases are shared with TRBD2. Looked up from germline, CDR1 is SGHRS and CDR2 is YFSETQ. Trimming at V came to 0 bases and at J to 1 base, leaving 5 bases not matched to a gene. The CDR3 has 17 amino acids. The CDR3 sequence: CASSLEGAGGRTDTQYF. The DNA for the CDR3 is TGCGCCAGCAGCTTGGAGGGAGCGGGGGGGCGCACAGATACGCAGTATTTT.

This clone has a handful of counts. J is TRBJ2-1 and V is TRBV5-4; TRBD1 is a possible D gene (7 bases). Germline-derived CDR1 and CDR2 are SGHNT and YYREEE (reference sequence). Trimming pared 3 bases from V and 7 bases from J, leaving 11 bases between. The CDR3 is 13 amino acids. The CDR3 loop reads CASSSQGRNEQFF. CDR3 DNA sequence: TGTGCCAGCAGCTCACAGGGGAGGAATGAGCAGTTCTTC.

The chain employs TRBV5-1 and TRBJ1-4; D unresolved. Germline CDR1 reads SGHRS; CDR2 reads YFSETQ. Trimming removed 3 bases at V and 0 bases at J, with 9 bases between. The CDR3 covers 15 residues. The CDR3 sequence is CASSSSSATNEKLFF. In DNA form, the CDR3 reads TGCGCCAGCAGCTCCTCAAGCGCAACTAATGAAAAACTGTTTTTT. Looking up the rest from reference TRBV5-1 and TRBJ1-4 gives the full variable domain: KAGVTQTPRYLIKTRGQQVTLSCSPISGHRSVSWYQQTPGQGLQFLFEYFSETQRNKGNFPGRFSGRQFSNSRSEMNVSTLELGDSALYLCASSSSSATNEKLFFGSGTQLSVL.

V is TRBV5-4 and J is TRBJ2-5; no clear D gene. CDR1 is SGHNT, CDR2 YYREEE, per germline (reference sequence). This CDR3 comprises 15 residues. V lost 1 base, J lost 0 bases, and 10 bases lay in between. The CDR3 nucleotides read TGTGCCAGCAGCTTGAGGCGGCTGTACCAAGAGACCCAGTACTTC. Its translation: CASSLRRLYQETQYF.